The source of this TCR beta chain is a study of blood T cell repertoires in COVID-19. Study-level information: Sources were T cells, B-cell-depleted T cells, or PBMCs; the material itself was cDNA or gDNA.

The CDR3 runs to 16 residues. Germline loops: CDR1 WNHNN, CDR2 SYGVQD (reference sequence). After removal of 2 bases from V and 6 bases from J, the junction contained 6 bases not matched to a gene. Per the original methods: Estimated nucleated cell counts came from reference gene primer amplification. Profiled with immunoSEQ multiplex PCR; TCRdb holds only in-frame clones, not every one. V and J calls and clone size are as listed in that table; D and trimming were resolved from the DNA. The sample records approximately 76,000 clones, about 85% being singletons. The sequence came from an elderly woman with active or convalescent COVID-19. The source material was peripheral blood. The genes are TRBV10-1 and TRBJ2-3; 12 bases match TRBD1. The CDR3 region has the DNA TGCGCCAGCAGTGAGGCGTTGGGACAGGGGGCCGATACGCAGTATTTT. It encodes CASSEALGQGADTQYF.